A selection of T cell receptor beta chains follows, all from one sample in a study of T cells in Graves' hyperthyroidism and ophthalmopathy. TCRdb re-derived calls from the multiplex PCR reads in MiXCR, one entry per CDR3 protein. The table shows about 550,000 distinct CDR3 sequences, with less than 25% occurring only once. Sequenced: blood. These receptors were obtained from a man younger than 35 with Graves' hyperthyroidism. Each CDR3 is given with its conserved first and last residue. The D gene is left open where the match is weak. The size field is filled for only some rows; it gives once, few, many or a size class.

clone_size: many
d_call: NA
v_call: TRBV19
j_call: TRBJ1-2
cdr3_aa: CASSIDFLPRTDGYTF
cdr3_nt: TGTGCCAGTAGTATAGATTTTCTACCCCGGACGGATGGCTACACCTTC

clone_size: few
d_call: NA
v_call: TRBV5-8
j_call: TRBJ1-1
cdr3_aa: CASIRGGADTEAFF
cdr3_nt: TGTGCCAGCATCAGAGGGGGGGCCGATACTGAAGCTTTCTTT

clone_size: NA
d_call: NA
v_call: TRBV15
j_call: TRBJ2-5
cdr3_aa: CATSQEREAQYF
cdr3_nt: TGTGCCACCAGTCAGGAGAGGGAGGCCCAGTACTTC

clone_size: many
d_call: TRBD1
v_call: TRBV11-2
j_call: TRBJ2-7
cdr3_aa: CASSFGQGFYEQYF
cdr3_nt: TGTGCCAGCAGCTTCGGACAGGGATTCTACGAGCAGTACTTC

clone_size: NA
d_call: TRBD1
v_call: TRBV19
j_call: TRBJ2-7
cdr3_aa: CASSIDRQGRYEQYF
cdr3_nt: TGTGCCAGTAGTATAGATCGACAGGGTCGGTACGAGCAGTACTTC

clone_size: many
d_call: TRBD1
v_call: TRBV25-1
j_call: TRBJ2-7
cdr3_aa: CASSESYRDRDSAPSYEQYF
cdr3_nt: TGTGCCAGCAGTGAATCTTACCGGGACAGGGATTCCGCCCCTTCATACGAGCAGTACTTC

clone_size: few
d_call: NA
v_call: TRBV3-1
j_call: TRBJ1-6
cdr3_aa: CASSPDHTIFRSSYNSPLHF
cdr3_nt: TGTGCCAGCAGCCCCGATCACACAATATTTAGGAGCTCCTATAATTCACCCCTCCACTTT

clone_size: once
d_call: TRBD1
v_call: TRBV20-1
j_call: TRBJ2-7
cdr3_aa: CSAKGTGAYEQYF
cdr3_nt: TGCAGTGCGAAGGGGACAGGGGCCTACGAGCAGTACTTC

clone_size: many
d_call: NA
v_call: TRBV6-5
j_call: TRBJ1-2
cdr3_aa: CASSYSQKANYGYTF
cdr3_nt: TGTGCCAGCAGTTACTCTCAAAAAGCTAACTATGGCTACACCTTC

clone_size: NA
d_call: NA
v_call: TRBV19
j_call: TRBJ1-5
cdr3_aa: CASSIGTGTYSNQPQHF
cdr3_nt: TGTGCCAGTAGTATAGGAACCGGGACTTATAGCAATCAGCCCCAGCATTTT

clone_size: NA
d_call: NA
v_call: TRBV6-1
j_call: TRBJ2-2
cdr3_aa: CASSEALSRELFF
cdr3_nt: TGTGCCAGCAGTGAAGCGCTCTCTAGGGAGCTGTTTTTT

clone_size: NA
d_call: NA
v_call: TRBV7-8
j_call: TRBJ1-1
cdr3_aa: CASSADQGAFF
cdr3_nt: TGTGCCAGCAGCGCGGACCAAGGTGCTTTCTTT

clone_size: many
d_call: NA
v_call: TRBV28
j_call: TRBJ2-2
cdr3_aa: CASSLGDIQSGELFF
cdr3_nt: TGTGCCAGCAGTTTGGGAGATATCCAATCCGGGGAGCTGTTTTTT

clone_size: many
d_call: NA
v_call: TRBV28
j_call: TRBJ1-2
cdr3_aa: CASSSPGIANYGYTF
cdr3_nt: TGTGCCAGCAGTTCTCCAGGGATAGCTAACTATGGCTACACCTTC

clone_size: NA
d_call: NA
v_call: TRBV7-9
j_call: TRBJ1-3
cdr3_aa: CASSLALNTIYF
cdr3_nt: TGTGCCAGCAGCTTAGCGCTGAACACCATATATTTT

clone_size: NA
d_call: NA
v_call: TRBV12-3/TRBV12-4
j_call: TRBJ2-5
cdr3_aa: CASSTEQPHQETQYF
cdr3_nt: TGTGCCAGCAGTACTGAACAACCACACCAAGAGACCCAGTACTTC

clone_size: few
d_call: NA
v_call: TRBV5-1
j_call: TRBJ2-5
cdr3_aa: CASSYLSGVLEGETQYF
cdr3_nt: TGCGCCAGCAGCTATTTGTCCGGGGTCTTGGAGGGGGAGACCCAGTACTTC

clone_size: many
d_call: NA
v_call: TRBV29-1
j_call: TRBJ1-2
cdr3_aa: CSVEVAPGGYTF
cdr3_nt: TGCAGCGTAGAAGTCGCACCGGGTGGCTACACCTTC

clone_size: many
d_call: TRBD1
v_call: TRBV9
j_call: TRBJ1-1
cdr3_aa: CASSASGGQGEAFF
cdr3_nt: TGTGCCAGCAGCGCGTCTGGGGGACAGGGAGAAGCTTTCTTT

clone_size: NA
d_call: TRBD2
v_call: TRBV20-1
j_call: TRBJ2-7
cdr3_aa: CSATLAGGPTYEQYF
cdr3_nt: TGCAGTGCTACCTTAGCGGGAGGCCCAACCTACGAGCAGTACTTC

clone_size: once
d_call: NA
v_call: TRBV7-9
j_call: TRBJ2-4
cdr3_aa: CASSPPIQGGAKNIQYF
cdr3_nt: TGTGCCAGCAGCCCCCCTATCCAGGGGGGAGCCAAAAACATTCAGTACTTC

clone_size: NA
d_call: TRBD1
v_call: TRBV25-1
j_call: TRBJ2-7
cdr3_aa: CASEGQGIPTYEQYF
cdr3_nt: TGTGCCAGCGAAGGACAGGGGATTCCCACTTACGAGCAGTACTTC

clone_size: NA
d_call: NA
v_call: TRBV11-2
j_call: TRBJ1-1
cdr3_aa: CASSFAEARTEAFF
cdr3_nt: TGTGCCAGCAGCTTTGCGGAGGCTCGGACCGAAGCTTTCTTT

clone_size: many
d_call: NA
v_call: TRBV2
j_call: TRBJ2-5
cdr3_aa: CASSDQELQETQYF
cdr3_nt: TGTGCCAGCAGTGACCAGGAACTTCAAGAGACCCAGTACTTC

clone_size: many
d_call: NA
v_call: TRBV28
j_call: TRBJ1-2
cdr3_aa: CASSPGTPGGYGYTF
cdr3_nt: TGTGCCAGCAGTCCGGGGACCCCGGGAGGCTATGGCTACACCTTC

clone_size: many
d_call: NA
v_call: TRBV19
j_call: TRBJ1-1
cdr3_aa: CASSMGAFTEAFF
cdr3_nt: TGTGCCAGTAGTATGGGGGCCTTCACTGAAGCTTTCTTT

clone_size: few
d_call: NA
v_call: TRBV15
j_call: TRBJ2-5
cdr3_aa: CATSREGGGQQETQYF
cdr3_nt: TGTGCCACCAGCAGAGAAGGAGGAGGCCAGCAAGAGACCCAGTACTTC

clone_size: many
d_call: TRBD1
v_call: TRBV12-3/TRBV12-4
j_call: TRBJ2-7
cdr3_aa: CASSQGATPLEQYF
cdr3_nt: TGTGCCAGCAGTCAGGGGGCGACCCCCCTCGAGCAGTACTTC

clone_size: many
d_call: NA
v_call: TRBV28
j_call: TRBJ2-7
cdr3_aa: CASSLAGGGSYEQYF
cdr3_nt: TGTGCCAGCAGTTTAGCAGGGGGAGGAAGCTACGAGCAGTACTTC

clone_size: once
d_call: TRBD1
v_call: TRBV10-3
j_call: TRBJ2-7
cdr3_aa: CAISVRDRENNEQYF
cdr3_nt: TGTGCCATCAGTGTGAGGGACAGGGAAAATAACGAGCAGTACTTC

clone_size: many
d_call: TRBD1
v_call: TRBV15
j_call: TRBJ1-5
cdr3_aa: CATSNDRGNQPQHF
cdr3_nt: TGTGCCACCAGCAACGACAGGGGGAATCAGCCCCAGCATTTT

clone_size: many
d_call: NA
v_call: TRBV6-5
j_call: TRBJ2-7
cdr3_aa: CASSLLRGYEQYF
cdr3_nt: TGTGCCAGCAGCCTCCTAAGGGGGTACGAGCAGTACTTC